A selection of T cell receptor beta chains follows, all from one sample in a study of T cell changes during pregnancy in multiple sclerosis. Clones were sequenced by immunoSEQ multiplex PCR, and TCRdb holds only the in-frame ones, with some missing. This sample has under 55,000 clones; around 94% occur once, and the top ten carry around 0.38%. Here the sequenced sample was CD4+ T cells from peripheral blood mononuclear cells, taken before pregnancy. The receptor set was obtained from a female donor with multiple sclerosis, enrolled in a pregnancy study. Each CDR3 is given with its conserved first and last residue. The D gene is left open where the match is weak. For some rows the clone size is stated as once, few or many, or as a class when expanded; others skip it.

v_call: TRBV10-2; d_call: TRBD2; j_call: TRBJ2-1; clone_size: .; cdr3_aa: CASIRASGLLSSYNEQFF; cdr3_nt: TGCGCCAGCATTAGGGCTAGCGGGCTATTAAGCTCCTACAATGAGCAGTTCTTC
v_call: TRBV11-3; d_call: TRBD1; j_call: TRBJ2-3; clone_size: .; cdr3_aa: CASSSTGGVYTDTQYF; cdr3_nt: TGTGCCAGCAGCTCGACAGGGGGCGTCTACACAGATACGCAGTATTTT
v_call: TRBV6-5; d_call: TRBD1; j_call: TRBJ2-7; clone_size: .; cdr3_aa: CASSRTGPYEQYF; cdr3_nt: TGTGCCAGCAGCAGGACAGGGCCCTACGAGCAGTACTTC
v_call: TRBV5-4; d_call: .; j_call: TRBJ1-2; clone_size: .; cdr3_aa: CASSSRGGNYGYTF; cdr3_nt: TGTGCCAGCAGTTCTCGAGGAGGAAACTATGGCTACACCTTC
v_call: TRBV5-1; d_call: .; j_call: TRBJ2-3; clone_size: .; cdr3_aa: CASSAFGGRIMDTQYF; cdr3_nt: TGCGCCAGCAGCGCCTTCGGGGGGCGGATAATGGATACGCAGTATTTT
v_call: TRBV6-5; d_call: TRBD2; j_call: TRBJ2-7; clone_size: .; cdr3_aa: CASRKGLAGGNEQYF; cdr3_nt: TGTGCCAGCAGAAAGGGACTAGCGGGAGGAAACGAGCAGTACTTC
v_call: TRBV10-3; d_call: .; j_call: TRBJ2-7; clone_size: .; cdr3_aa: CAISESTEGEQYF; cdr3_nt: TGTGCCATCAGTGAGTCGACGGAGGGCGAGCAGTACTTC
v_call: TRBV18; d_call: .; j_call: TRBJ2-5; clone_size: few; cdr3_aa: CASSRQTFQETQYF; cdr3_nt: TGTGCCAGCTCGAGACAGACCTTCCAAGAGACCCAGTACTTC
v_call: TRBV14; d_call: TRBD2; j_call: TRBJ2-7; clone_size: .; cdr3_aa: CASTLAGRYEQYF; cdr3_nt: TGTGCCAGCACCCTAGCGGGGCGTTACGAGCAGTACTTC
v_call: TRBV5-1; d_call: .; j_call: TRBJ2-4; clone_size: .; cdr3_aa: CASSLSGLSKNIQYF; cdr3_nt: TGCGCCAGCAGCTTGTCCGGGTTGTCCAAAAACATTCAGTACTTC
v_call: TRBV6-5; d_call: TRBD2; j_call: TRBJ2-1; clone_size: .; cdr3_aa: CASSRNGRAINEQFF; cdr3_nt: TGTGCCAGCAGTAGAAACGGGAGGGCCATTAATGAGCAGTTCTTC
v_call: TRBV5-4; d_call: TRBD1; j_call: TRBJ1-2; clone_size: .; cdr3_aa: CASRRQGAAHYGYTF; cdr3_nt: TGTGCCAGCAGGCGACAGGGGGCAGCCCATTATGGCTACACCTTC
v_call: TRBV30; d_call: TRBD2; j_call: TRBJ2-7; clone_size: .; cdr3_aa: CAWTPWAGAHEQYF; cdr3_nt: TGTGCCTGGACCCCTTGGGCGGGAGCCCACGAGCAGTACTTC
v_call: TRBV29-1; d_call: .; j_call: TRBJ2-1; clone_size: .; cdr3_aa: CSVGPGNYNEQFF; cdr3_nt: TGCAGCGTTGGACCAGGGAACTACAATGAGCAGTTCTTC
v_call: TRBV30; d_call: .; j_call: TRBJ2-1; clone_size: once; cdr3_aa: CAWSKGGVHEQFF; cdr3_nt: TGTGCCTGGAGTAAAGGGGGGGTACATGAGCAGTTCTTC
v_call: TRBV5-1; d_call: .; j_call: TRBJ1-3; clone_size: .; cdr3_aa: CASSRGVGIAGNTIYF; cdr3_nt: TGCGCCAGCAGCCGCGGAGTTGGCATCGCTGGAAACACCATATATTTT
v_call: TRBV19; d_call: .; j_call: TRBJ1-5; clone_size: .; cdr3_aa: CASSILVRTDQPQHF; cdr3_nt: TGTGCCAGTAGTATTCTGGTCAGGACAGATCAGCCCCAGCATTTT
v_call: TRBV9; d_call: .; j_call: TRBJ2-7; clone_size: .; cdr3_aa: CASGVADTYEQYF; cdr3_nt: TGTGCCAGCGGGGTGGCGGACACCTACGAGCAGTACTTC
v_call: TRBV11-2; d_call: .; j_call: TRBJ2-5; clone_size: .; cdr3_aa: CASSLDRRGRETQYF; cdr3_nt: TGTGCCAGCAGCTTAGATCGCCGCGGGCGAGAGACCCAGTACTTC
v_call: TRBV7-2; d_call: .; j_call: TRBJ1-2; clone_size: .; cdr3_aa: CASSLSGPDPYTF; cdr3_nt: TGTGCCAGCAGCTTAAGCGGGCCGGATCCCTACACCTTC
v_call: TRBV9; d_call: TRBD2; j_call: TRBJ2-5; clone_size: once; cdr3_aa: CASSVLLFAGVQETQYF; cdr3_nt: TGTGCCAGCAGCGTCCTCCTATTTGCGGGGGTCCAAGAGACCCAGTACTTC
v_call: TRBV27; d_call: .; j_call: TRBJ1-4; clone_size: .; cdr3_aa: CASSFYRAPTNEKLFF; cdr3_nt: TGTGCCAGCAGTTTTTACAGGGCGCCAACTAATGAAAAACTGTTTTTT
v_call: TRBV29-1; d_call: TRBD1; j_call: TRBJ1-1; clone_size: once; cdr3_aa: CSVGTGVTEAFF; cdr3_nt: TGCAGCGTGGGTACAGGGGTGACTGAAGCTTTCTTT
v_call: TRBV2; d_call: .; j_call: TRBJ2-3; clone_size: .; cdr3_aa: CASSVSRETQYF; cdr3_nt: TGTGCCAGCAGCGTGTCTAGGGAGACGCAGTATTTT
v_call: TRBV5-1; d_call: .; j_call: TRBJ1-1; clone_size: .; cdr3_aa: CASSLQPNTEAFF; cdr3_nt: TGCGCCAGCAGCTTACAGCCGAACACTGAAGCTTTCTTT
v_call: TRBV19; d_call: .; j_call: TRBJ2-3; clone_size: .; cdr3_aa: CASSIRGSGPGGTDTQYF; cdr3_nt: TGTGCCAGTAGTATACGCGGGTCGGGACCCGGGGGTACAGATACGCAGTATTTT
v_call: TRBV6-1; d_call: TRBD2; j_call: TRBJ2-2; clone_size: .; cdr3_aa: CASREVAGRPNTGELFF; cdr3_nt: TGTGCCAGCAGGGAAGTAGCGGGCCGCCCGAACACCGGGGAGCTGTTTTTT
v_call: TRBV5-4; d_call: TRBD2; j_call: TRBJ2-3; clone_size: .; cdr3_aa: CASRTSEDTQYF; cdr3_nt: TGTGCCAGCCGGACTAGCGAAGATACGCAGTATTTT